This T cell receptor (beta chain) was sequenced during a study of blood T cell repertoires in COVID-19. Study information: COVID-19 samples, acute and convalescent, were from the United States, Italy and Spain. PBMCs, B-cell-depleted T cells, or T cells provided the cDNA or gDNA that made up the material.

Methods used by the authors: Reference gene primer amplification yielded estimated nucleated cell counts. Sequencing used immunoSEQ multiplex PCR; TCRdb keeps in-frame clones, though not all of them. V, J and clone size were drawn from that table, and D and trimming were deduced from the DNA. The table lists roughly 36,000 clones, 87% of them singletons, with 10% in the top ten. The sample holds one count of this clone. The sample taken for sequencing was peripheral blood. The TCR comes from an older man with active COVID-19.

CDR3 bases: TGCGCCAGCAGCCCTGTAATGACTTTGAACACTGAAGCTTTCTTT. Protein product: CASSPVMTLNTEAFF. The rearrangement uses TRBV4-3 and TRBJ1-1; D call uncertain. The CDR3 has 15 residues. Germline assignment: CDR1 LGHNA and CDR2 YSLEER. Trimming left V 4 bases short and J 0 bases short, with 12 bases between.